The 23 T cell receptor beta chains listed next were all sequenced from one sample in a study of blood T cell repertoires in COVID-19. Method: immunoSEQ multiplex PCR; TCRdb's copy keeps in-frame clones and lacks some. The table has approximately 130,000 clones, around 83% seen once. Sequenced material: peripheral blood. All receptors come from a human donor in a cohort sampled during active COVID-19.

The V call is TRBV11-3, the J call TRBJ1-1; D ambiguous. CDR3 size: 15 residues. Deletions cut 1 base from V and 0 bases from J, with 9 bases between. Per the germline V gene, CDR1 is SGHNT and CDR2 is YENEEA. The DNA for the CDR3 is TGTGCCAGCAGCTTAGGTGGGCAGTTGAACACTGAAGCTTTCTTT. Its translation is CASSLGGQLNTEAFF.

The chain combines TRBV6-5 with TRBJ1-3; D might be TRBD1 (5 bases). Trimming removed 2 bases from V and 4 bases from J, with 9 bases in between. Germline V gene sequence: CDR1 MNHEY, CDR2 SVGAGI. The CDR3 runs to 14 residues. The DNA for the CDR3 is TGTGCCAGCAGTTACAGGGGTCAGGGAAACACCATATATTTT. Its translation: CASSYRGQGNTIYF.

The rearrangement joins TRBV20-1 to TRBJ1-5; possible D gene TRBD1, 5 bases. There are 12 residues in the CDR3. Trimming removed 3 bases from V and 4 bases from J, with 7 bases in between. In germline, CDR1 is DFQATT, CDR2 SNEGSKA (reference sequence). The CDR3 protein is CSASQGNQPQHF. The CDR3 DNA sequence: TGCAGTGCTAGTCAGGGTAATCAGCCCCAGCATTTT.

The rearrangement uses TRBV7-6 and TRBJ2-7; 8 bases line up with TRBD1. The germline CDR1 and CDR2 sequences are SGHVS and FNYEAQ. The CDR3 is 14 residues long. Unmatched junction bases numbered 4, after V lost 5 bases and J lost 1 base. The CDR3 sequence is CASSRNRGSYEQYF. CDR3 sequence (DNA): TGTGCCAGCAGCCGAAACAGGGGGTCCTACGAGCAGTACTTC.

The chain recombines TRBV7-8 with TRBJ1-2; D call uncertain. Per germline, CDR1 SGHVS and CDR2 FQNEAQ. This CDR3 has 15 amino acids. V gave up 5 bases and J gave up 0 bases, with 13 bases separating them. Here the CDR3 reads CASSLQAGTNYGYTF. The CDR3 DNA reads as TGTGCCAGCAGCCTCCAGGCGGGGACTAACTATGGCTACACCTTC.

J is TRBJ2-1 and V is TRBV11-2; 8 nucleotides match TRBD2. This CDR3 is built from 14 residues. Looked up from germline, CDR1 is SGHAT and CDR2 is FQNNGV. The J segment lost 9 bases and the V segment lost 1 base, leaving 5 bases of the junction unmatched. The CDR3, as DNA: TGTGCCAGCAGCTTAGCGGCACTAGCGGCTGAGCAGTTCTTC. Translated, it gives CASSLAALAAEQFF.

Note on this clone: Other DNA sequences of this sample code for an identical CDR3. This rearrangement joins TRBV5-1 to TRBJ2-1, with D perhaps matching TRBD2 (6 bases). Germline loops: CDR1 SGHRS, CDR2 YFSETQ. This CDR3 has 14 amino acids. With 2 bases removed from V and 7 bases from J, the gap between germline ends came to 13 bases. The DNA for the CDR3 is TGCGCCAGCAGCTTCCGGGGAGCGGGTAATGAGCAGTTCTTC. Translation: CASSFRGAGNEQFF. The full variable domain, in which reference TRBV5-1 and TRBJ2-1 provide the parts outside the CDR3, is KAGVTQTPRYLIKTRGQQVTLSCSPISGHRSVSWYQQTPGQGLQFLFEYFSETQRNKGNFPGRFSGRQFSNSRSEMNVSTLELGDSALYLCASSFRGAGNEQFFGPGTRLTVL.

V and J are TRBV27 and TRBJ2-7, with 7 bases matching TRBD2. Germline V lookup: CDR1 MNHEY, CDR2 SMNVEV (reference sequence). This CDR3 is built from 14 residues. The V segment lost 5 bases and the J segment 2 bases; nucleotides outside the gene matches: 6. The CDR3 nucleotides read TGTGCCAGCAGTCCCCTAGGGACTACCTACGAGCAGTACTTC. It translates to CASSPLGTTYEQYF.

The chain links TRBV2 to TRBJ1-2, with a possible D match to TRBD1 (6 bases). Trimming took off 4 bases at V and 0 bases at J, with 24 bases between the two ends. This CDR3 is built from 19 residues. Per the germline V gene, CDR1 is SNHLY and CDR2 is FYNNEI. This CDR3 reads CASSALRTEFVGANYGYTF. CDR3 nucleotides: TGTGCCAGCAGTGCCCTAAGGACAGAATTTGTAGGAGCTAACTATGGCTACACCTTC.

A few counts support this clone. The rearrangement joins TRBV18 to TRBJ1-2; 9 bases align to TRBD1. From germline, CDR1 is KGHSH and CDR2 LQKENI. V shed 3 bases and J 8 bases; nucleotides not matched to a gene: 10. The CDR3 is 15 residues long. For the CDR3, the DNA is TGTGCCAGCTCACCGACCGGGACAGGGTCGGGCGGCTACACCTTC. It encodes CASSPTGTGSGGYTF.

This clone was found a few times. V is TRBV7-2 and J is TRBJ2-4; TRBD1 agrees at 9 bases. This CDR3 is 15 amino acids long. V shed 5 bases and J 8 bases; nucleotides not matched to a gene: 10. Per the germline V gene, CDR1 is SGHTA and CDR2 is FQGNSA. The CDR3 protein is CASSLDRGNWDIQYF. DNA for the CDR3: TGTGCCAGCAGCCTCGACAGGGGGAATTGGGACATTCAGTACTTC.

The rearrangement uses TRBV5-6 and TRBJ2-7; D unresolved. Germline loops: CDR1 SGHDT, CDR2 YYEEEE. The CDR3 covers 13 residues. With 1 base removed from V and 3 bases from J, the gap between germline ends came to 8 bases. As DNA, the CDR3 is TGTGCCAGCAGCTTGAGTCCTATCTACGAGCAGTACGTC. It encodes CASSLSPIYEQYV.

V usage is TRBV15 and J usage is TRBJ2-5; maybe TRBD1 (5 bases). Germline CDR1 reads LNHNV; CDR2 reads YYDKDF (reference sequence). The CDR3 consists of 11 residues. With 6 bases removed from V and 6 bases from J, the gap between germline ends came to 8 bases. CDR3 coding DNA: TGTGCCACCAGAAGGGGCCAGACCCAGTACTTC. Its translation is CATRRGQTQYF.

V and J are TRBV12-3 or TRBV12-4 and TRBJ1-2; D is perhaps TRBD1 (6 bases). The CDR3 loop spans 13 amino acids. V lost 2 bases and J 4 bases, leaving 8 bases between the germline ends. The CDR3 sequence is CASSLRGAYGYTF. The CDR3 region has the DNA TGTGCCAGCAGTTTACGGGGGGCCTATGGCTACACCTTC.

This clone occurred a few times. The rearrangement joins TRBV7-8 to TRBJ1-5; the D gene is possibly TRBD1 (5 bases). The V gene's germline CDR1 is SGHVS and CDR2 FQNEAQ. Trimming took off 1 base at V and 6 bases at J, with 16 bases between the two ends. There are 16 residues in the CDR3. The CDR3 DNA sequence: TGTGCCAGCAGCTTAGTTGGGGGGACGGGGAGTCAGCCCCAGCATTTT. Amino acid sequence: CASSLVGGTGSQPQHF.

The chain uses TRBV19 and TRBJ1-1; TRBD1 aligns across 9 bases. This CDR3 region has 14 residues. CDR1 and CDR2 (germline): LNHDA, SQIVND (reference sequence). V dropped 6 bases and J dropped 1; count of bases not matched to a gene: 3. CDR3 in amino acids: CASRNRGPNTEAFF. As DNA, the CDR3 is TGTGCCAGTAGAAACAGGGGGCCGAACACTGAAGCTTTCTTT.

The chain combines TRBV15 with TRBJ1-6, with D hard to call. Germline CDR1 and CDR2: LNHNV and YYDKDF (reference sequence). The CDR3 length is 17 residues. Trimming took 0 bases from V and 5 from J, leaving 14 bases between them. The DNA of the CDR3 is TGTGCCACCAGCAGAGATAAGTGGGCATCAAATAATTCACCCCTCCACTTT. Its translation is CATSRDKWASNNSPLHF. Full variable domain (remainder filled in from reference TRBV15 and TRBJ1-6): DAMVIQNPRYQVTQFGKPVTLSCSQTLNHNVMYWYQQKSSQAPKLLFHYYDKDFNNEADTPDNFQSRRPNTSFCFLDIRSPGLGDTAMYLCATSRDKWASNNSPLHFGNGTRLTVT.

V is TRBV7-2 and J is TRBJ1-5; TRBD1 might be the D (6 bases). Trimming took off 5 bases at V and 4 bases at J, with 9 bases between the two ends. This CDR3 comprises 13 residues. The germline CDR1 and CDR2 sequences are SGHTA and FQGNSA. The CDR3 region is CASSVRGNQPQHF. DNA for the CDR3: TGTGCCAGCAGCGTAAGGGGGAATCAGCCCCAGCATTTT.

V is TRBV9 and J is TRBJ2-1; 12 bases agree with TRBD2. Per the germline V gene, CDR1 is SGDLS and CDR2 is YYNGEE. J lost 10 bases, V lost 3 bases, and 5 bases had no gene match. There are 14 residues in the CDR3. Written as DNA, the CDR3 is TGTGCCAGCAGCGGGCTACTAGCGGGAGGAGAGCAGTTCTTC. This gives the protein CASSGLLAGGEQFF.

V and J are TRBV20-1 and TRBJ2-3, with unresolved D. Trimming shortened V by 0 bases and J by 6 bases, and 4 bases separated the two germline ends. The CDR3 contains 11 residues. Germline CDR1 and CDR2: DFQATT and SNEGSKA (reference sequence). This CDR3 reads CSARDYDTQYF. In nucleotides, the CDR3 is TGCAGTGCTAGAGACTACGATACGCAGTATTTT.

CDR3 DNA: TGTGCCAGCAGCCATTCAACCGAGGTGGCCTACAATGAGCAGTTCTTC. This translates into CASSHSTEVAYNEQFF. V is TRBV3-1 (or the pseudogene TRBV3-2) and J is TRBJ2-1, with D uncertain. CDR1 LGHDT and CDR2 YNNKEL come from the germline V gene (reference sequence). The CDR3 is 16 amino acids. The V and J ends lost 3 bases and 2 bases respectively, with 14 bases between them.

The CDR3 nucleotides read TGTGCCAGCAGTCGAAAGAGGGACACCGGGGAGCTGTTTTTT. Its protein is CASSRKRDTGELFF. The chain recombines TRBV7-2 with TRBJ2-2, with D maybe TRBD2 (5 bases). The CDR3 spans 14 residues. The V gene lost 6 bases and the J gene lost 3 bases, with 11 bases spanning the gap. Germline assignment: CDR1 SGHTA and CDR2 FQGNSA.

The V and J genes are TRBV2 and TRBJ2-1; weak D call: TRBD2 (6 bases). Germline V lookup: CDR1 SNHLY, CDR2 FYNNEI. Trimming pared 8 bases from V and 4 bases from J, leaving 15 bases between. The CDR3 covers 14 residues. The DNA of the CDR3 is TGTGCCAGCGCGGGGTCGAGGCTGTACAATGAGCAGTTCTTC. As protein: CASAGSRLYNEQFF.